One T cell receptor (beta chain) is described in this entry. The sample holds other DNA sequences that translate to the same CDR3. It was cDNA, reverse transcribed from extracted RNA, that served as the sequencing template. Profiled with immunoSEQ multiplex PCR; TCRdb holds only in-frame clones, not every one. The repertoire includes about 110,000 clones, about 60% of them detected once, and roughly 25% sits in the top ten. This sample is part of a study of CD8+ T cells in alopecia areata. The V and J ends lost 0 bases and 4 bases respectively, with 4 bases between them. Per the germline V gene, CDR1 is MNHEY and CDR2 is SMNVEV (reference sequence). The CDR3 extends over 13 amino acids.

The rearrangement uses TRBV27 and TRBJ2-1, with unresolved D. Sequences were obtained from NKG2D-low CD8+ T cells sorted from blood. This sequence was found in a human donor with alopecia areata. The CDR3 loop is CASSLSSYNEQFF. The CDR3 nucleotides are TGTGCCAGCAGTTTATCGTCGTACAATGAGCAGTTCTTC.